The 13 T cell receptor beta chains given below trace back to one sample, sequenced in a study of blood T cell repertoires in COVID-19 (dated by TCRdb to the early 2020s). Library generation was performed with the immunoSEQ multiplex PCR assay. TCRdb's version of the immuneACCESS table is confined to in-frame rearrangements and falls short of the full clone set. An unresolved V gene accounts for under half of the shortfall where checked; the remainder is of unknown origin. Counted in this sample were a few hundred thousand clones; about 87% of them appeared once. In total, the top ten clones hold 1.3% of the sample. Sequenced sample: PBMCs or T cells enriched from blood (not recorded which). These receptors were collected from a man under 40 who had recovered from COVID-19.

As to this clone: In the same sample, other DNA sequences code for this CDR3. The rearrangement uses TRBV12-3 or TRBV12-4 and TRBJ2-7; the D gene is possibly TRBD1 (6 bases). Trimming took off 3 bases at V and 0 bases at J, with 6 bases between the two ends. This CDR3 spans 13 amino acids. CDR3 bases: TGTGCCAGCAGTTTGGACAGCTCCTACGAGCAGTACTTC. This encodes CASSLDSSYEQYF.

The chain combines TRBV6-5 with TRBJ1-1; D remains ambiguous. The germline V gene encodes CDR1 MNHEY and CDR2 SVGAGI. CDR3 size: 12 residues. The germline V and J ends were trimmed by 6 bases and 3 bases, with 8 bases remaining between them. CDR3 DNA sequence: TGTGCCAGCAGGGTACTGGACACTGAAGCTTTCTTT. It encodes CASRVLDTEAFF.

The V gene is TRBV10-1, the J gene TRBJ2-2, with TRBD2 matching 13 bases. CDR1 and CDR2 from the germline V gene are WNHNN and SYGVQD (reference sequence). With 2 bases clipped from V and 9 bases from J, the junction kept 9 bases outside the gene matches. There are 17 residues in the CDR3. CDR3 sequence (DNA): TGCGCCAGCAGTGAGGACCCCGGGACTAGCGGGGCGTGGGAGCTGTTTTTT. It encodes CASSEDPGTSGAWELFF.

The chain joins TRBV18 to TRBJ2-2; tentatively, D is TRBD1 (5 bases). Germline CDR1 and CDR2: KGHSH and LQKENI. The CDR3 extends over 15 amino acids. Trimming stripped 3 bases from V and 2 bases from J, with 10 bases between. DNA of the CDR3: TGTGCCAGCTCACCGAGTCAGGGCAACACCGGGGAGCTGTTTTTT. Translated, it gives CASSPSQGNTGELFF. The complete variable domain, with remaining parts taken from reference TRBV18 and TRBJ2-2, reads NAGVMQNPRHLVRRRGQEARLRCSPMKGHSHVYWYRQLPEEGLKFMVYLQKENIIDESGMPKERFSAEFPKEGPSILRIQQVVRGDSAAYFCASSPSQGNTGELFFGEGSRLTVL.

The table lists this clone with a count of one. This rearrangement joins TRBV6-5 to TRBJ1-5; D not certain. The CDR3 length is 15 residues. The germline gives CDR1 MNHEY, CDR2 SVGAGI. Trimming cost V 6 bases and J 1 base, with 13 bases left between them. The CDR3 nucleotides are TGTGCCAGCAGGGTAATGAGTCTAAGCAATCAGCCCCAGCATTTT. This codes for CASRVMSLSNQPQHF.

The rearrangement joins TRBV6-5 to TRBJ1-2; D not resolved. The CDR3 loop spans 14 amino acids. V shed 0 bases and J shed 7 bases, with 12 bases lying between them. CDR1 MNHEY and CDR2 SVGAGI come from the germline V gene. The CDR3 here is CASSYSRVTSGYTF. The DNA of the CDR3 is TGTGCCAGCAGTTACTCGAGGGTTACTAGTGGCTACACCTTC.

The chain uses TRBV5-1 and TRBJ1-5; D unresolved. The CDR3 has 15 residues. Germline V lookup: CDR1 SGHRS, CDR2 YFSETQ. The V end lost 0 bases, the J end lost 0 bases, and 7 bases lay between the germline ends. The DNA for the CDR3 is TGCGCCAGCAGCTTGGACGGGTATAGCAATCAGCCCCAGCATTTT. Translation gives CASSLDGYSNQPQHF.

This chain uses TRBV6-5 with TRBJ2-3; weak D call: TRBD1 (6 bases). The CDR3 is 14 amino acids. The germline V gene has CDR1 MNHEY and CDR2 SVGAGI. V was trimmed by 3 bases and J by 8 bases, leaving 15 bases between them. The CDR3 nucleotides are TGTGCCAGCAGTTATTCTCGACAGGCGCCTACGCAGTATTTT. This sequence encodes CASSYSRQAPTQYF.

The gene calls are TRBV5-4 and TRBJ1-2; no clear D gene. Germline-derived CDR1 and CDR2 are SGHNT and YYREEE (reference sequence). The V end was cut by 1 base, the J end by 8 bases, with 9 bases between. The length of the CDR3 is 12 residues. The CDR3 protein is CASSLPGRGYTF. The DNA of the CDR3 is TGTGCCAGCAGCTTGCCAGGTCGGGGCTACACCTTC.

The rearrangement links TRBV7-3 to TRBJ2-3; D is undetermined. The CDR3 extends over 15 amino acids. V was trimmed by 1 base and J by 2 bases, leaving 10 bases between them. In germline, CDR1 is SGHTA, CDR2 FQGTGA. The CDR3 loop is CASSLSGKYTDTQYF. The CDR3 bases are TGTGCCAGCAGCTTAAGCGGTAAATACACAGATACGCAGTATTTT.

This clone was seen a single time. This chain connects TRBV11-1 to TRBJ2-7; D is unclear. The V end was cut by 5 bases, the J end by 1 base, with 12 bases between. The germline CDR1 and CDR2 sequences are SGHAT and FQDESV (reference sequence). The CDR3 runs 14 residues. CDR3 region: CASSQTTGSYEQYF. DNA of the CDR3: TGTGCCAGCAGCCAAACTACGGGTTCCTACGAGCAGTACTTC. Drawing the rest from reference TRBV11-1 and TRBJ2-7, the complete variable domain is EAEVAQSPRYKITEKSQAVAFWCDPISGHATLYWYRQILGQGPELLVQFQDESVVDDSQLPKDRFSAERLKGVDSTLKIQPAELGDSAMYLCASSQTTGSYEQYFGPGTRLTVT.

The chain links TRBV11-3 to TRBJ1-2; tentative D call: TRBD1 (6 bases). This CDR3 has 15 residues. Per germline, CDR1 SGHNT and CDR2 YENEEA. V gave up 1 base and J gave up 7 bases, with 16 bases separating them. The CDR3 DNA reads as TGTGCCAGCAGCTTAGCCGACAGACAGGTAGTTGGCTACACCTTC. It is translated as CASSLADRQVVGYTF.

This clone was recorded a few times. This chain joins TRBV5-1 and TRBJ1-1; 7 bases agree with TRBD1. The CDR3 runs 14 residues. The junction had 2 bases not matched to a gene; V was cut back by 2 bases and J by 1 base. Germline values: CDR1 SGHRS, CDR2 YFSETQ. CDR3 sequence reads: CASSFGQANTEAFF. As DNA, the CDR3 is TGCGCCAGCAGCTTCGGACAGGCGAACACTGAAGCTTTCTTT.